This entry is about one T cell receptor beta chain. Its target is not known. Assay used: immunoSEQ multiplex PCR; TCRdb lists only in-frame clones, some missing. Of approximately 1,500,000 clones listed, approximately 98% are singletons. The V and J ends lost 4 bases and 0 bases, in that order; junction bases with no gene match: 4. This CDR3 spans 15 amino acids. CDR1 is SGHNT and CDR2 is YYREEE in the germline V gene (reference sequence). This specimen belongs to a study of shared clonotypes between healthy human individuals. Findings of the study overall: An expected dependence of interdonor clonotype sharing on sequencing depth was noted. What rarefaction showed was incomplete sorted-subset sequencing despite large depth. Clonotype sharing across several donors was observed for about 5.2% of naive CD4 clonotypes. Naive subsets, compared against memory subsets, generally had larger estimated richness values.

The chain employs TRBV5-4 and TRBJ2-1; 7 positions agree with TRBD1. This TCR came from a man aged 25 to 45 in good health. Sequencing input: naive CD4+ T cells sorted from blood. Regarding subset: CD45RA+ positively selected. CDR3 region: CASSTDRASYNEQFF. The CDR3 DNA reads as TGTGCCAGCAGCACAGACAGGGCCTCCTACAATGAGCAGTTCTTC.